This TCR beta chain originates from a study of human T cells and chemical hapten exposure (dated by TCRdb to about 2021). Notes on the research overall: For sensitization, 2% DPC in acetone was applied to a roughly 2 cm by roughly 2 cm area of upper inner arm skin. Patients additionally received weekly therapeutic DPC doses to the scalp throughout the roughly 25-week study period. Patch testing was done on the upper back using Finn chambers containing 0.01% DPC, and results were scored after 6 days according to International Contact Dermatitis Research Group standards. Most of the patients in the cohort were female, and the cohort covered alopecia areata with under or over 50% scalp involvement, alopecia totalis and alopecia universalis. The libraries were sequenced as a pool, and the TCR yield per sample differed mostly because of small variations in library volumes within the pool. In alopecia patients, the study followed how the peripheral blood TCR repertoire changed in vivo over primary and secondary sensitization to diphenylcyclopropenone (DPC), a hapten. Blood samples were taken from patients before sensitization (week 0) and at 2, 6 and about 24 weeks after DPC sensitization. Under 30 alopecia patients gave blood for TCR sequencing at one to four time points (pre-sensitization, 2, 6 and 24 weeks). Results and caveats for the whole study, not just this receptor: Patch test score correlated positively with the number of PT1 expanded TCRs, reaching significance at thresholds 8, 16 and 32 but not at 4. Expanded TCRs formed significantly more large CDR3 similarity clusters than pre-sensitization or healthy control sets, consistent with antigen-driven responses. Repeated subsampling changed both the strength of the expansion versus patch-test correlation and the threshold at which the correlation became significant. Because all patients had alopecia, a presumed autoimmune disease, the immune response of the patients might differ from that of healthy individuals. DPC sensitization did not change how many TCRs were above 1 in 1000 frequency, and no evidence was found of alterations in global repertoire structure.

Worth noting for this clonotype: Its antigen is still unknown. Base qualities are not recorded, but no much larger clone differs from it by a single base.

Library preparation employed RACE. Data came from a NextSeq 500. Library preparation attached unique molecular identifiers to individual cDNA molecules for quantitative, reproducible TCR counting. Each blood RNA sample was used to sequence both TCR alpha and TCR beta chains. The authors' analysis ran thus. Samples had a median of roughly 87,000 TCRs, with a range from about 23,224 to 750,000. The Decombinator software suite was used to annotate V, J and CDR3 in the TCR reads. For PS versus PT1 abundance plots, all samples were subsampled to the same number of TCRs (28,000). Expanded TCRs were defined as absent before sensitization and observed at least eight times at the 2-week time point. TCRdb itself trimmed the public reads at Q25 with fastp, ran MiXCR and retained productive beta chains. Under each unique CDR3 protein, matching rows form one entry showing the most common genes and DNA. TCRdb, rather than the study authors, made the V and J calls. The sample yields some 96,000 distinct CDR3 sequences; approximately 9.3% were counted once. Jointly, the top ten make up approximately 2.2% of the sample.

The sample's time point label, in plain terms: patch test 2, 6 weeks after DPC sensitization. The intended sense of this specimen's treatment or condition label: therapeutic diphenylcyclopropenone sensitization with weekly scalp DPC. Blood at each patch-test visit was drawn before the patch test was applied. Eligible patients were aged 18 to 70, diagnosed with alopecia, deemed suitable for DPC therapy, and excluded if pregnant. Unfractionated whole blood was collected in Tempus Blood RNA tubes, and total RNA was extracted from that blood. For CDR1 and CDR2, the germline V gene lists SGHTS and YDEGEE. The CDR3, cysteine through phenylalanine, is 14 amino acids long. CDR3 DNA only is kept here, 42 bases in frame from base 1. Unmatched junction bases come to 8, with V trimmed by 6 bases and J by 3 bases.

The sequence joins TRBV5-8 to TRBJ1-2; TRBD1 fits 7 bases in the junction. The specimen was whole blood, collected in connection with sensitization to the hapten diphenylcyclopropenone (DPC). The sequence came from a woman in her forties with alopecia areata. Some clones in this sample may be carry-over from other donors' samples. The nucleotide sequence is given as TGTGCCAGCAACAATCCGAGGGGGCACTATGGCTACACCTTC. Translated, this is CASNNPRGHYGYTF.